The subject of this entry is one T cell receptor beta chain. This record belongs to a study of blood T cell repertoires in COVID-19. V lost 1 base to trimming and J lost 2 bases, with 12 bases between them. The CDR3 has 14 residues. Germline V gene sequence: CDR1 SQVTM, CDR2 ANQGSEA. Categorization into cohorts depended on clinical history that participants reported. TCRdb keeps only in-frame clones here, not all; method: immunoSEQ multiplex PCR. The table records 150,000 to 200,000 clones, approximately 84% of them present only once. The origin of this receptor is a man in his fifties who had recovered from COVID-19. Material for sequencing was PBMCs or T cells enriched from blood (not recorded which). V gene TRBV29-1 combines with J gene TRBJ2-7; tentative D call: TRBD2 (6 bases). The CDR3 loop is CSVEAPGGAYEQYF. The CDR3 nucleotides read TGCAGCGTTGAAGCTCCCGGAGGGGCCTACGAGCAGTACTTC.